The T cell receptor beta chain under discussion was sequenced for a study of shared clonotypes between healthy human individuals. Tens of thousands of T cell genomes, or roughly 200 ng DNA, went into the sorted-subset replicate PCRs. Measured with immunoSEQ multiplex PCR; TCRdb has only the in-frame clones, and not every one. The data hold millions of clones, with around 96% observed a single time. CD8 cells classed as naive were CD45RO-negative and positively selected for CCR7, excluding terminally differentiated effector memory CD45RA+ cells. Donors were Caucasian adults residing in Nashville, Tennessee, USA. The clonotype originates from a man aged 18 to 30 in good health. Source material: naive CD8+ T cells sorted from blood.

This CDR3 is CASILTQDPSSYEQYF. The CDR3 region has the DNA TGTGCCAGCATCCTTACTCAGGATCCCAGCTCCTACGAGCAGTACTTC. The chain employs TRBV13 and TRBJ2-7, with D unclear. V lost 7 bases to trimming and J lost 0 bases, with 19 bases between them. This CDR3 contains 16 residues. Germline CDR1 is PRHDT and CDR2 is FYEKMQ (reference sequence).